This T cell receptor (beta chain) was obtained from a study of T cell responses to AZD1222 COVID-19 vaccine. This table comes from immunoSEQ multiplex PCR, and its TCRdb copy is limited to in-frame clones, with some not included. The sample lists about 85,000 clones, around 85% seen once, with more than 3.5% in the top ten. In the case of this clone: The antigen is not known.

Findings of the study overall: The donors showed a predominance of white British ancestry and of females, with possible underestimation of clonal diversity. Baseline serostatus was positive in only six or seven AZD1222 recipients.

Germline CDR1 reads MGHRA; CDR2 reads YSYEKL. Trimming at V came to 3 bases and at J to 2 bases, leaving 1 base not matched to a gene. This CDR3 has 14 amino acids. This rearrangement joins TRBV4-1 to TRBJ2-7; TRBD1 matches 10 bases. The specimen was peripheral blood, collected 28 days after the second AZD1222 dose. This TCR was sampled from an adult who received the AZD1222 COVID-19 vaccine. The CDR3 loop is CASSQGQGTYEQYF. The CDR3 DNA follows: TGCGCCAGCAGCCAGGGACAGGGGACCTACGAGCAGTACTTC.